The 7 T cell receptor beta chains given below trace back to one sample, sequenced in a study of persistence of HIV-infected CD4 T cells. These TCRs are of unknown antigen specificity. The stimulus was an HIV-1 Gag 15-mer peptide pool, about 1 ug/peptide/mL. CD40L/CD69 double-negative CD45RO-high memory CD4+ T cells were collected. Sequencing used immunoSEQ version 4 in survey mode. Libraries were prepared by immunoSEQ multiplex PCR; TCRdb keeps only in-frame clonotypes and omits some of them. The sample has tens of thousands of clones; about 77% are singletons. This specimen consisted of CD4+ T cells sorted from PBMCs after roughly 18-hour stimulation, obtained from a patient who received antiretroviral therapy. The source of these receptors is an adult man with HIV who was CMV-seropositive.

The V call is TRBV2, the J call TRBJ1-1, with TRBD1 as a possible D gene (5 bases). CDR1 SNHLY and CDR2 FYNNEI come from the germline V gene. The CDR3 covers 13 residues. V lost 4 bases and J 2 bases, leaving 8 bases between the germline ends. CDR3 DNA sequence: TGTGCCAGCAGTGGAGGGGTCAACACTGAAGCTTTCTTT. It codes for CASSGGVNTEAFF.

The chain has TRBV5-1 and TRBJ2-7, with D tentatively TRBD1 (5 bases). Germline assignment: CDR1 SGHRS and CDR2 YFSETQ. V was pared by 3 bases and J by 0 bases, with 10 bases between. The CDR3 runs to 14 residues. The CDR3 DNA sequence: TGCGCCAGCAGCTCAGACAGAAGCTCCTACGAGCAGTACTTC. Translated: CASSSDRSSYEQYF.

The chain couples TRBV18 to TRBJ2-5; tentatively, D is TRBD2 (6 bases). The CDR3 runs to 14 residues. Between the trimmed V and J ends, which lost 5 bases and 5 bases, there was a span of 15 bases. Germline V CDR1 and CDR2: KGHSH, LQKENI. The CDR3 is CASSSSYGGETQYF. Written as DNA, the CDR3 is TGTGCCAGCTCATCCTCCTATGGAGGGGAGACCCAGTACTTC. Supplemented by reference TRBV18 and TRBJ2-5, the full variable domain reads NAGVMQNPRHLVRRRGQEARLRCSPMKGHSHVYWYRQLPEEGLKFMVYLQKENIIDESGMPKERFSAEFPKEGPSILRIQQVVRGDSAAYFCASSSSYGGETQYFGPGTRLLVL.

The rearrangement links TRBV14 to TRBJ1-3, with TRBD1 as a possible D gene (5 bases). The ends were cut back, 5 bases at V and 7 bases at J, with 21 bases in the middle. CDR3 length: 16 residues. Germline V gene lookup returns CDR1 SGHDN and CDR2 FVKESK. As DNA, the CDR3 is TGTGCCAGCAGCTCCGAACTCTGGACGGAGGGGAACACCATATATTTT. Translating it yields CASSSELWTEGNTIYF.

Note on this clone: The junction departs from the called germline gene at one end, perhaps through a read error. The chain uses TRBV6-5 and TRBJ2-1; D might be TRBD2 (6 bases). The CDR3 is 13 amino acids. Germline loops: CDR1 MNHEY, CDR2 SVGAGI. The DNA of the CDR3 is TGTGCCAGCAGCCCCGGGGTAACTCAAAGGGAGGTCTTC. It yields the protein CASSPGVTQREVF.

This sequence joins TRBV6-5 and TRBJ1-1; the D is unclear. The CDR3 spans 13 residues. The V gene lost 5 bases and the J gene lost 2 bases, with 9 bases spanning the gap. The germline V gene has CDR1 MNHEY and CDR2 SVGAGI. The CDR3 coding sequence is TGTGCCAGCAGTCCCACAGTTAACACTGAAGCTTTCTTT. Residues: CASSPTVNTEAFF.

The CDR3 protein is CASSLSANEGIQYF. The CDR3 coding sequence is TGTGCCAGCAGTTTATCAGCGAATGAAGGCATTCAGTACTTC. The chain is built from TRBV27 and TRBJ2-4; D is undetermined. The CDR3 length is 14 residues. Germline CDR1 is MNHEY and CDR2 is SMNVEV (reference sequence). The V and J ends lost 0 bases and 9 bases respectively, with 12 bases between them.